This T cell receptor (beta chain) was obtained from a study of beta chain features in type 1 diabetes. In its sample, this clone was seen a few times. Its antigen is not known. Germline lookup yields CDR1 SGHRS and CDR2 YFSETQ. The CDR3 extends over 17 amino acids. V was pared by 0 bases and J by 2 bases, with 8 bases of the junction left unmatched. Expressed TCRB transcripts were sequenced, since all the RNA that had been isolated was reverse transcribed. Repertoires were generated with immunoSEQ multiplex PCR, while TCRdb's copy carries only in-frame clones and drops some. The table has 200,000 to 250,000 clones, 25% to 30% seen once. Study-level findings and limits: Unsettled here was the matter of whether HLA type influences TCRB rearrangement. Moderate yet significant TCRB CDR3 shortening was seen in Type 1 diabetes patients in all four CD4+ subsets. When VDJ junctions were examined, type 1 diabetes patients showed fewer insertions and more deletions.

The specimen was central memory CD4+ T cells from blood. The receptor was isolated from a man aged 30 to 39 in good health. V is TRBV5-1 and J is TRBJ1-1; 9 bases match TRBD1. The CDR3, as DNA: TGCGCCAGCAGCTTGGCCGGGACAGGGAGGGGAAACACTGAAGCTTTCTTT. It yields the protein CASSLAGTGRGNTEAFF.